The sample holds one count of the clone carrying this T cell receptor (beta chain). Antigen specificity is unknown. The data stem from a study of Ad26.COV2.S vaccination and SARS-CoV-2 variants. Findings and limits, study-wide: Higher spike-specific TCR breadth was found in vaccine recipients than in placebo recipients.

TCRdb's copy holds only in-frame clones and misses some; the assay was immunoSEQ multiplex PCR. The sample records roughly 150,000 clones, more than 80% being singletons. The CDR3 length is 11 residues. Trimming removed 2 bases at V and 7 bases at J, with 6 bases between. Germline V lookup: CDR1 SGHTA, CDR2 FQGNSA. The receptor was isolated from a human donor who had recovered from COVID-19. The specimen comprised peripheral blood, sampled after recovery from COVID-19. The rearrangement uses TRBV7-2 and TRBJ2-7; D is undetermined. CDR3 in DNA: TGTGCCAGCAGCTTAAATGGGGAGCAGTACTTC. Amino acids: CASSLNGEQYF.